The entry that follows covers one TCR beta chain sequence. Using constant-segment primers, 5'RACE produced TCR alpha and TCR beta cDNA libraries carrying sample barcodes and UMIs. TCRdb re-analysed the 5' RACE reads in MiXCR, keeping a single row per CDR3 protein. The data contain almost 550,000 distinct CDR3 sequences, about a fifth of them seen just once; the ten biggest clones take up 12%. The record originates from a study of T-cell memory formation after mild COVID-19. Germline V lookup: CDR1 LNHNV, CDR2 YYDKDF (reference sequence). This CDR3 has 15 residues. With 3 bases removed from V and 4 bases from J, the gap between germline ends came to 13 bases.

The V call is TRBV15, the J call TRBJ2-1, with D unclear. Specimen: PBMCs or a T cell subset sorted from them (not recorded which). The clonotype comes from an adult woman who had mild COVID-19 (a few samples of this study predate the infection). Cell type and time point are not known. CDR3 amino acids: CATSSKTPLYNEQFF. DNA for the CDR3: TGTGCCACCAGCAGTAAAACCCCCCTATACAATGAGCAGTTCTTC.